This T cell receptor (beta chain) originates from a study of blood T cell repertoires in COVID-19. The wider study: COVID-19 samples from acute and convalescent phases originated in the United States, Italy and Spain. T cells, B-cell-depleted T cells, or PBMCs provided the cDNA or gDNA that served as material.

Per the authors' pipeline: Researchers report that nucleated cell counts were estimated from reference gene primer amplification. Measured with immunoSEQ multiplex PCR; TCRdb has only the in-frame clones, and not every one. D and trimming come from the DNA, and the V and J calls and clone size come from that table. Here the sample spans 45,000 or so clones, around 80% being singletons. The CDR3 is 14 residues long. CDR1 and CDR2 (germline): KGHSH, LQKENI. V lost 1 base to trimming and J lost 2 bases, with 9 bases between them. The specimen sequenced was peripheral blood. The TCR originated in a human donor in a cohort sampled during active COVID-19. The V and J genes are TRBV18 and TRBJ2-7; perhaps TRBD2 as D (5 bases). The CDR3 here is CASSPQPGTYEQYF. DNA for the CDR3: TGTGCCAGCTCACCACAACCCGGGACCTACGAGCAGTACTTC. Filled out from reference TRBV18 and TRBJ2-7, the complete variable domain reads NAGVMQNPRHLVRRRGQEARLRCSPMKGHSHVYWYRQLPEEGLKFMVYLQKENIIDESGMPKERFSAEFPKEGPSILRIQQVVRGDSAAYFCASSPQPGTYEQYFGPGTRLTVT.